Listed here are 8 T cell receptor beta chains from one sample, sequenced in a study of blood T cells in healthy people across ages. Next came a second PCR, run for roughly 6 to 11 cycles, which used a sample-barcoded 5' primer along with a J-beta primer mix. TCRdb re-analysed the 5' RACE reads in MiXCR, keeping a single row per CDR3 protein. This sample has approximately 400,000 distinct CDR3 sequences; roughly half occur once, and the top ten carry around 50%. The specimen sequenced was blood. The receptor source for this set is a man aged 55 to 70 in good health.

The chain has TRBV11-2 and TRBJ2-5; tentatively, D is TRBD1 (6 bases). CDR1 is SGHAT and CDR2 is FQNNGV in the germline V gene. The CDR3 is 15 residues long. The V end was cut by 5 bases, the J end by 1 base, with 14 bases between. The CDR3 loop is CASSLGARGQETQYF. The CDR3 coding sequence is TGTGCCAGCAGCCTAGGCGCCAGGGGCCAAGAGACCCAGTACTTC.

In regard to this clonotype: A much more abundant neighbour one base away suggests this may be a read error. The chain recombines TRBV30 with TRBJ2-7, with D possibly being TRBD1 (5 bases). Germline lookup yields CDR1 GTSNPN and CDR2 SVGIG (reference sequence). Between the trimmed V and J ends, which lost 4 bases and 0 bases, there was a span of 13 bases. The CDR3 is made up of 14 amino acids. The CDR3 DNA is TGTGCCTGGAACGCAGGGATCCGCTCCTACGAGCAGTACTTC. This encodes CAWNAGIRSYEQYF.

In this sample, this clonotype turned up many times. The germline gene is not matched at one end of the junction; a read error may be the cause. This sequence joins TRBV12-3 or TRBV12-4 and TRBJ2-1, with 9 bases lining up with TRBD2. The CDR3 is 16 residues long. The DNA of the CDR3 is TGTGCCAGCAGTTTAGCGGGCGGGAGGGCCTACCATGAGCAGTTCTTC. The encoded protein is CASSLAGGRAYHEQFF.

The V call is TRBV27, the J call TRBJ2-5, with D unclear. This CDR3 has 15 amino acids. Trimming stripped 5 bases from V and 4 bases from J, with 17 bases between. Germline CDR1 reads MNHEY; CDR2 reads SMNVEV (reference sequence). The CDR3 loop reads CASSETAPTIETQYF. Here the CDR3 DNA reads TGTGCCAGCAGTGAGACCGCCCCAACTATAGAGACCCAGTACTTC.

The chain links TRBV12-3 or TRBV12-4 to TRBJ1-4, with D maybe TRBD1 (5 bases). V gave up 5 bases and J gave up 7 bases, with 14 bases separating them. The CDR3 sequence is 14 residues long. The CDR3 DNA reads as TGTGCCAGCAGTCCCCCAGGGAGCGGTGAAAAACTGTTTTTT. This encodes CASSPPGSGEKLFF.

This chain uses TRBV9 with TRBJ2-1, with 8 positions matching TRBD2. CDR1 and CDR2 from the germline V gene are SGDLS and YYNGEE. CDR3 length: 15 amino acids. V shed 2 bases and J 4 bases; nucleotides not matched to a gene: 5. CDR3 amino acids: CASSVGRAEYNEQFF. Written as DNA, the CDR3 is TGTGCCAGCAGCGTCGGGAGGGCCGAGTACAATGAGCAGTTCTTC. Supplemented by reference TRBV9 and TRBJ2-1, the full variable domain reads DSGVTQTPKHLITATGQRVTLRCSPRSGDLSVYWYQQSLDQGLQFLIQYYNGEERAKGNILERFSAQQFPDLHSELNLSSLELGDSALYFCASSVGRAEYNEQFFGPGTRLTVL.

This clonotype was found a few times. The genes are TRBV28 and TRBJ2-1; D may match TRBD1 or TRBD2 (5 bases each). Trimming stripped 7 bases from V and 8 bases from J, with 15 bases between. The CDR3 runs 13 residues. Germline CDR1 is MDHEN and CDR2 is SYDVKM. This chain's CDR3 is CASKSFGTDEQFF. Here the CDR3 DNA reads TGTGCCAGCAAAAGCTTTGGGACGGATGAGCAGTTCTTC.

V is TRBV2 and J is TRBJ2-3, with D perhaps matching TRBD2 (6 bases). Germline V gene sequence: CDR1 SNHLY, CDR2 FYNNEI. V dropped 3 bases and J dropped 2 bases, with 12 bases sitting between them. This CDR3 is built from 15 residues. The CDR3 here is CASSDLGGSTDTQYF. CDR3 nucleotides: TGTGCCAGCAGTGATCTGGGGGGATCCACAGATACGCAGTATTTT.